The 26 T cell receptor beta chains in this list originate from one sample, sequenced in a study of T cells in Graves' hyperthyroidism and ophthalmopathy (dated by TCRdb to about 2019). Preparation of the library involved multiplex PCR. The instrument given in TCRdb is Illumina HiSeq 2000. Amplification of TCR beta CDR3 regions was carried out from RNA transcripts. For the first round of RT-PCR on the TCR CDR3, the HTBI primer set was used together with the Qiagen OneStep RT-PCR kit. The public reads were reanalyzed by TCRdb: fastp trimming at Q25, MiXCR alignment, in-frame beta chains only. Rows are combined by CDR3 protein, so each entry shows the most common genes and DNA. For this sample the table gives about 690,000 distinct CDR3 sequences, of which roughly 17% were detected only once. The ten largest clones represent around a sixth of the sample. Sequencing was performed on blood. The source of these receptors is a man in his forties or fifties with Graves' hyperthyroidism.

The chain combines TRBV7-2 with TRBJ2-5, with 11 bases aligning to TRBD2. The CDR3 length is 16 residues. V trimming: 1 base; J trimming: 4 bases; junction bases outside the gene matches: 5. CDR1 and CDR2 (germline): SGHTA, FQGNSA. This CDR3 reads CASSLVAGGLGETQYF. The CDR3 DNA follows: TGTGCCAGCAGCTTAGTAGCGGGAGGGCTCGGAGAGACCCAGTACTTC.

This clonotype came up many times. This sequence joins TRBV6-1 and TRBJ1-1; 12 positions match TRBD1. Germline trimming cut 5 bases from V and 10 bases from J; bases unmatched to any gene: 20. Germline V CDR1 and CDR2: MNHNS, SASEGT. This CDR3 region has 18 residues. This CDR3 is CASSSNRDRGPIGGRAFF. CDR3 nucleotide sequence: TGTGCCAGCAGTTCAAACCGGGACAGGGGGCCGATAGGTGGGCGAGCTTTCTTT.

This clonotype was counted many times. The chain couples TRBV7-9 to TRBJ2-7; 8 nucleotides line up with TRBD1. Germline CDR1 is SEHNR and CDR2 is FQNEAQ (reference sequence). The CDR3 contains 14 residues. The ends lost 4 bases at V and 5 bases at J; junction bases unmatched: 7. CDR3 DNA: TGTGCCAGCAGCTGGACAGGGCTTCGCAACGAGCAGTACTTC. It is translated as CASSWTGLRNEQYF.

This clonotype was seen ten or more times. The genes are TRBV27 and TRBJ1-6, with D unclear. CDR1 and CDR2 from the germline V gene are MNHEY and SMNVEV (reference sequence). This CDR3 region has 14 residues. Trimming removed 2 bases from V and 11 bases from J, with 13 bases in between. This CDR3 is CASSLQFQSPPLHF. CDR3 in DNA: TGTGCCAGCAGTTTACAGTTCCAGAGCCCACCCCTCCACTTT.

This clonotype was recorded many times. V and J are TRBV7-8 and TRBJ2-7; D call uncertain. Trimming cost V 1 base and J 2 bases, with 9 bases left between them. The CDR3 sequence is 14 residues long. Germline V gene data show CDR1 as SGHVS and CDR2 as FQNEAQ. In DNA, the CDR3 is TGTGCCAGCAGCTTAGATATGCTTACCTACGAGCAGTACTTC. This translates into CASSLDMLTYEQYF.

The sample holds many counts of this clonotype. The chain recombines TRBV19 with TRBJ2-2; D remains ambiguous. The V gene's germline CDR1 is LNHDA and CDR2 SQIVND (reference sequence). V was clipped by 9 bases and J by 1 base, with 6 bases between them. The CDR3 length is 12 residues. CDR3 region: CASSQNTGELFF. The DNA for the CDR3 is TGTGCCAGCAGCCAGAACACCGGGGAGCTGTTTTTT.

Many counts were recorded for this clonotype. V usage is TRBV19 and J usage is TRBJ1-5; D perhaps matches TRBD1 (6 bases). The CDR3 consists of 14 residues. Trimming pared 2 bases from V and 6 bases from J, leaving 11 bases between. Germline V CDR1 and CDR2: LNHDA, SQIVND (reference sequence). The CDR3 coding sequence is TGTGCCAGTAGTATATCAGGGGTAGGTCAGCCCCAGCATTTT. Translation gives CASSISGVGQPQHF.

The chain couples TRBV6-9 to TRBJ1-1; the D gene is possibly TRBD1 (5 bases). Trimming shortened V by 3 bases and J by 1 base, and 9 bases separated the two germline ends. CDR1 and CDR2 from the germline V gene are MNHGY and SVAAGI. The CDR3 spans 14 residues. The CDR3 here is CASSYGGQNTEAFF. As DNA, the CDR3 is TGTGCCAGCAGTTACGGTGGACAGAACACTGAAGCTTTCTTT.

The chain links TRBV3-1 to TRBJ2-3; D may be TRBD2 (6 bases). Trimming took off 1 base at V and 2 bases at J, with 10 bases between the two ends. The length of the CDR3 is 15 residues. Looked up from germline, CDR1 is LGHDT and CDR2 is YNNKEL (reference sequence). The CDR3 loop is CASSQAEGITDTQYF. In nucleotides, the CDR3 is TGTGCCAGCAGCCAAGCGGAGGGAATCACAGATACGCAGTATTTT.

This rearrangement joins TRBV3-1 to TRBJ2-1; the D is unclear. This CDR3 has 16 amino acids. The V and J ends lost 1 base and 3 bases respectively, with 13 bases between them. Germline loops: CDR1 LGHDT, CDR2 YNNKEL (reference sequence). The CDR3 DNA reads TGTGCCAGCAGCCAAGGTCCGCGGAAACTCTACAATGAGCAGTTCTTC. The encoded protein is CASSQGPRKLYNEQFF.

This sequence joins TRBV4-1 and TRBJ2-1; the match to TRBD1 covers 8 bases. This CDR3 is 16 amino acids long. CDR1 is MGHRA and CDR2 is YSYEKL in the germline V gene. The junction had 8 bases not matched to a gene; V was cut back by 1 base and J by 6 bases. In DNA form, the CDR3 reads TGCGCCAGCAGCCAAGGCTCAGGACAGGGTTTCAATGAGCAGTTCTTC. Translating it yields CASSQGSGQGFNEQFF.

This clonotype was seen repeatedly, ten times or more. The J gene is TRBJ2-1, the V gene TRBV28; TRBD2 aligns across 7 bases. V dropped 5 bases and J dropped 0; count of bases not matched to a gene: 7. Germline V gene data show CDR1 as MDHEN and CDR2 as SYDVKM. The CDR3 is made up of 16 amino acids. Here the CDR3 reads CASSSLAVSSYNEQFF. CDR3 sequence (DNA): TGTGCCAGCAGTAGTCTAGCGGTTAGCTCCTACAATGAGCAGTTCTTC.

In its sample, this clonotype was seen many times. The CDR3 coding sequence is TGTGCCAGCTACTCCCCCCAACACCAAGAGACCCAGTACTTC. Its protein is CASYSPQHQETQYF. J is TRBJ2-5 and V is TRBV13; D gene unclear. The V and J ends lost 8 bases and 0 bases respectively, with 13 bases between them. The CDR3 totals 14 residues. Per the germline V gene, CDR1 is PRHDT and CDR2 is FYEKMQ (reference sequence).

The sample holds many counts of this clonotype. The V and J genes are TRBV28 and TRBJ1-2; possible D gene TRBD1, 5 bases. The V and J ends lost 5 bases and 4 bases respectively, with 14 bases between them. Germline V gene sequence: CDR1 MDHEN, CDR2 SYDVKM. There are 14 residues in the CDR3. The CDR3 is CASSTQGLVYGYTF. The CDR3 coding sequence is TGTGCCAGCAGTACTCAGGGTCTGGTCTATGGCTACACCTTC.

This clonotype was detected many times. The chain carries TRBV2 and TRBJ2-1, with 12 bases identical to TRBD2. The CDR3 has 17 residues. Germline-derived CDR1 and CDR2 are SNHLY and FYNNEI. V dropped 6 bases and J dropped 4; count of bases not matched to a gene: 10. CDR3 sequence reads: CASSTRTSGTIYNEQFF. In nucleotides, the CDR3 is TGTGCCAGCAGCACAAGGACTAGCGGGACGATATACAATGAGCAGTTCTTC. Filled out from reference TRBV2 and TRBJ2-1, the complete variable domain reads EPEVTQTPSHQVTQMGQEVILRCVPISNHLYFYWYRQILGQKVEFLVSFYNNEISEKSEIFDDQFSVERPDGSNFTLKIRSTKLEDSAMYFCASSTRTSGTIYNEQFFGPGTRLTVL.

This clonotype was observed a handful of times. The chain carries TRBV12-3 or TRBV12-4 and TRBJ2-1; 11 bases agree with TRBD2. V was clipped by 6 bases and J by 0 bases; unmatched bases: 13. The CDR3 runs to 19 residues. CDR3 nucleotide sequence: TGTGCCAGCAGAATAGGGGGACTAGCGGAGATTAGCTCCTACAATGAGCAGTTCTTC. It is translated as CASRIGGLAEISSYNEQFF.

There are a few counts of this clonotype. No conserved phenylalanine or tryptophan is present at the end of the CDR3, so a read error is the likely explanation. The chain combines TRBV12-3 or TRBV12-4 with TRBJ2-7, with D unresolved. CDR3 length: 13 residues. V dropped 4 bases and J dropped 0 bases, with 7 bases sitting between them. The CDR3, as DNA: TGTGCCAGCAGTTGGTACAGCTCCTACGAGCAGTACCTC. Its translation is CASSWYSSYEQYL.

This clonotype was observed at least ten times. This rearrangement joins TRBV28 to TRBJ2-1; D gene uncertain. The germline V gene encodes CDR1 MDHEN and CDR2 SYDVKM. V lost 4 bases, J lost 2 bases, and 15 bases lay in between. This CDR3 is built from 16 residues. The CDR3 nucleotides read TGTGCCAGCAGTTCATTGGACCGAACTCCCTACAATGAGCAGTTCTTC. The encoded protein is CASSSLDRTPYNEQFF.

The CDR3 is CSARRQENTEAFF. The CDR3 DNA sequence: TGCAGTGCTAGACGACAGGAGAACACTGAAGCTTTCTTT. V gene TRBV20-1 combines with J gene TRBJ1-1, with D maybe TRBD1 (6 bases). Trimming took off 2 bases at V and 1 base at J, with 8 bases between the two ends. CDR3 length: 13 residues. Germline V gene lookup returns CDR1 DFQATT and CDR2 SNEGSKA (reference sequence).

The rearrangement joins TRBV29-1 to TRBJ1-4; D gene unclear. The CDR3 consists of 12 residues. Trimming removed 1 base at V and 3 bases at J, with 3 bases between. Germline assignment: CDR1 SQVTM and CDR2 ANQGSEA. The CDR3 loop is CSVEASNEKLFF. The CDR3 DNA reads TGCAGCGTTGAAGCCTCTAATGAAAAACTGTTTTTT.

This clonotype showed up just a few times. The CDR3 here is CSARSDAAEAFF. The DNA of the CDR3 is TGCAGTGCTAGATCGGACGCGGCCGAAGCTTTCTTT. The V gene is TRBV20-1, the J gene TRBJ1-1; D not certain. The CDR3 loop spans 12 amino acids. The germline CDR1 and CDR2 sequences are DFQATT and SNEGSKA (reference sequence). V shed 2 bases and J shed 8 bases, with 12 bases lying between them.

This clonotype was observed a handful of times. The V call is TRBV2, the J call TRBJ2-7; 9 bases line up with TRBD1. V lost 4 bases to trimming and J lost 3 bases; unmatched junction nucleotides: 10. Germline CDR1 reads SNHLY; CDR2 reads FYNNEI. The CDR3 is made up of 16 amino acids. This chain's CDR3 is CASSGPRTGDYYEQYF. Here the CDR3 DNA reads TGTGCCAGCAGTGGCCCCCGGACAGGGGACTACTACGAGCAGTACTTC. The variable domain in full, completed from reference TRBV2 and TRBJ2-7, reads EPEVTQTPSHQVTQMGQEVILRCVPISNHLYFYWYRQILGQKVEFLVSFYNNEISEKSEIFDDQFSVERPDGSNFTLKIRSTKLEDSAMYFCASSGPRTGDYYEQYFGPGTRLTVT.

The table lists this clonotype with many counts. CDR3 amino acids: CASSLDGTSGMYEQYF. For the CDR3, the DNA is TGTGCCAGCAGCTTAGACGGGACTAGCGGGATGTACGAGCAGTACTTC. The V gene is TRBV7-2, the J gene TRBJ2-7; 13 bases align to TRBD2. Trimming at V came to 1 base and at J to 4 bases, leaving 4 bases not matched to a gene. Per the germline V gene, CDR1 is SGHTA and CDR2 is FQGNSA. This CDR3 region has 16 residues.

The rearrangement joins TRBV6-9 to TRBJ1-4, with TRBD1 as a possible D gene (5 bases). The CDR3 runs to 14 residues. The V and J ends lost 2 bases and 7 bases respectively, with 11 bases between them. The germline V gene has CDR1 MNHGY and CDR2 SVAAGI. CDR3 loop: CASSYAAGGEKLFF. The CDR3 DNA reads TGTGCCAGCAGTTATGCCGCCGGGGGTGAAAAACTGTTTTTT.

The chain carries TRBV2 and TRBJ1-4; D is uncertain. The germline CDR1 and CDR2 sequences are SNHLY and FYNNEI. The germline V and J ends were trimmed by 3 bases and 6 bases, with 20 bases remaining between them. The CDR3 sequence is 17 residues long. The CDR3 region is CASSDVGRLTGDEKLFF. The CDR3 DNA sequence: TGTGCCAGCAGTGACGTGGGAAGGTTAACTGGAGATGAAAAACTGTTTTTT. Together with reference TRBV2 and TRBJ1-4, the CDR3 gives the full variable domain: EPEVTQTPSHQVTQMGQEVILRCVPISNHLYFYWYRQILGQKVEFLVSFYNNEISEKSEIFDDQFSVERPDGSNFTLKIRSTKLEDSAMYFCASSDVGRLTGDEKLFFGSGTQLSVL.

On this clonotype: Just one base apart from a much larger clone, this may be a read error. This chain uses TRBV28 with TRBJ1-6; D remains ambiguous. CDR1 is MDHEN, CDR2 SYDVKM, per germline. The CDR3 consists of 14 residues. The CDR3 sequence is CANSLEQLNSPLHF. The DNA of the CDR3 is TGTGCCAACAGTTTGGAACAGTTGAATTCACCCCTCCACTTT.